The rows below give T cell receptor beta chains drawn from one sample of a study of beta chain features in type 1 diabetes. Sequenced by immunoSEQ multiplex PCR; TCRdb stores in-frame clones only, minus some. The sample consists of 200,000 to 250,000 clones, about 11% of them appearing once. Material: central memory CD4+ T cells from blood. The origin of the receptors is a man aged 18 to 35 in good health. Each CDR3 is given with its conserved first and last residue.

v_gene	j_gene	CDR3aa
TRBV7-2	TRBJ2-1	CASRLAGVNEQFF
TRBV7-2	TRBJ2-1	CASSSISGRYNEQFF
TRBV29-1	TRBJ2-7	CSGGQGYYEQYF
TRBV4-2	TRBJ2-1	CASSSLRGTRSNEQFF
TRBV28	TRBJ2-5	CASSAYGRGFQETQYF
TRBV6-1	TRBJ2-2	CATISTSGTGELFF
TRBV9	TRBJ1-5	CASSVSPDNQPQHF
TRBV18	TRBJ2-2	CASSRVATPNTGELFF
TRBV6-5	TRBJ2-6	CASSRDSGANVLTF
TRBV30	TRBJ1-1	CAWSGVRGYTEAFF
TRBV2	TRBJ2-7	CASSDVTGTEEQYF
TRBV7-2	TRBJ2-5	CASSLGSSEIETQYF
TRBV7-9	TRBJ2-7	CASSPDRGVSYEQYF
TRBV7-2	TRBJ2-7	CASSQANRDYEQYF
TRBV7-2	TRBJ2-3	CASTRGSAPDTQYF
TRBV2	TRBJ2-5	CASSEIGVVRETQYF
TRBV7-2	TRBJ2-1	CASGERRSSYNEQFF
TRBV5-1	TRBJ2-1	CASSLEQAAYNEQFF
TRBV28	TRBJ2-7	CASSSPNSFHEQYF
TRBV19	TRBJ2-1	CASSLTASSYNEQFF
TRBV27	TRBJ1-2	CASRGHSANYGYTF
TRBV5-6	TRBJ1-2	CASSYGSPYGYTF
TRBV4-3	TRBJ2-5	CASSRIAGGWETQYF
TRBV7-2	TRBJ2-1	CASSSAVEQFF
TRBV7-6	TRBJ2-5	CASSPRGGVGETQYF
TRBV7-9	TRBJ1-4	CASSFAGFNEKLFF
TRBV5-6	TRBJ2-2	CASSLLGTGVGELFF
TRBV20-1	TRBJ2-5	CSAQHQETQYF
TRBV7-8	TRBJ1-4	CASSPIQVNEKLFF
TRBV5-4	TRBJ2-7	CASSLGTVSSYEQYF
TRBV29-1	TRBJ2-1	CSGERLGNEQFF
TRBV7-2	TRBJ1-2	CASSLPAGYGYTF
TRBV4-2	TRBJ2-3	CASSSRVASGTSTDTQYF
TRBV11-3	TRBJ2-3	CASSLMSGTDTQYF
TRBV7-2	TRBJ2-1	CASSLGSGRDEQFF
TRBV28	TRBJ2-7	CASTPGQGNSEQYF
TRBV29-1	TRBJ2-2	CSVANRGNTGELFF
TRBV6-5	TRBJ2-2	CASSYSGPSGELFF
TRBV4-3	TRBJ2-7	CASSRDRDYEQYF
TRBV18	TRBJ2-2	CASSPRDTGELFF
TRBV12-5	TRBJ2-1	CASGLPRLRNEQFF
TRBV30	TRBJ1-5	CAWSGQGPFPQHF
TRBV15	TRBJ2-1	CATSGRRGVAEQFF
TRBV2	-	CASSFGTSGNYEQYF
TRBV10-3	TRBJ2-1	CAISETRDEQFF
TRBV29-1	TRBJ2-7	CSVKGLAGVNIYEQYF